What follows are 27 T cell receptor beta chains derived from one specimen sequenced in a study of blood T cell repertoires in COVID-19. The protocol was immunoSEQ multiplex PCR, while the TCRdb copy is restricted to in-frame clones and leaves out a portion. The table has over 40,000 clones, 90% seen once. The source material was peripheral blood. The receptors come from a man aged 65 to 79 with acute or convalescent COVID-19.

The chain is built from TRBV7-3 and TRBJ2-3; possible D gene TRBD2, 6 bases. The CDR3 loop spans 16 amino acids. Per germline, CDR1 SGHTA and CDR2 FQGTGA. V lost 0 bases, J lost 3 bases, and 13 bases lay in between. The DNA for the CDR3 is TGTGCCAGCAGCTTAACAGGCCCCGCGGGGACAGATACGCAGTATTTT. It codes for CASSLTGPAGTDTQYF.

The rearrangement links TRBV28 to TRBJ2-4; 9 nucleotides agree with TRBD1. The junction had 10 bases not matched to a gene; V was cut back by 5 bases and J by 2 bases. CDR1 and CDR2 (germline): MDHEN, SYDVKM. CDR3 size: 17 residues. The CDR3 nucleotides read TGTGCCAGCAGTGGGACAGGGAGAGGGGGTTCCAAAAACATTCAGTACTTC. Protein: CASSGTGRGGSKNIQYF.

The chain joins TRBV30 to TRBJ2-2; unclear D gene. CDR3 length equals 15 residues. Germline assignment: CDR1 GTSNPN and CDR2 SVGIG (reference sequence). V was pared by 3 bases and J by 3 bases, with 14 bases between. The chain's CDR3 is CAWSPGSAYTGELFF. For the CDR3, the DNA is TGTGCCTGGAGCCCCGGGTCAGCCTACACCGGGGAGCTGTTTTTT. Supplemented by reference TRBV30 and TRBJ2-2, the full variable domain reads SQTIHQWPATLVQPVGSPLSLECTVEGTSNPNLYWYRQAAGRGLQLLFYSVGIGQISSEVPQNLSASRPQDRQFILSSKKLLLSDSGFYLCAWSPGSAYTGELFFGEGSRLTVL.

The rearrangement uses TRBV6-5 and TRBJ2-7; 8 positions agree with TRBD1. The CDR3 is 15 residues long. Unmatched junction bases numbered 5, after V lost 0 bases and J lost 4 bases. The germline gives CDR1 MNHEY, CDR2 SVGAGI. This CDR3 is CASSYSQGARYEQYF. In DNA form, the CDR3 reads TGTGCCAGCAGTTACTCTCAGGGGGCAAGGTACGAGCAGTACTTC.

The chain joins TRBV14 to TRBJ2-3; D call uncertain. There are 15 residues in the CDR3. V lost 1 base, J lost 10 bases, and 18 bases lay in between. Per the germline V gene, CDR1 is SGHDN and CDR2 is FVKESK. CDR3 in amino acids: CASSQGSGGTEAQYF. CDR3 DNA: TGTGCCAGCAGCCAAGGATCGGGTGGCACCGAGGCGCAGTATTTT.

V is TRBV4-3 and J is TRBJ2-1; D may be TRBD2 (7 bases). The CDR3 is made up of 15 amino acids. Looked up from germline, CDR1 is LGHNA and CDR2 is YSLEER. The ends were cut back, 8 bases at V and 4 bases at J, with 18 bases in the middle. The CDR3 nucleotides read TGCGCCAGCGGGGGGCGGAGGGGAGGGTACAATGAGCAGTTCTTC. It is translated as CASGGRRGGYNEQFF.

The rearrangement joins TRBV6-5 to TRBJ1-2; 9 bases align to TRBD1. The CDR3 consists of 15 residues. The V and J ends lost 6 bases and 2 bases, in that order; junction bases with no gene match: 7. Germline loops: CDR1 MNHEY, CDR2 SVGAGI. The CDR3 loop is CASRLNRGRNYGYTF. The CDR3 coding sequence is TGTGCCAGCAGACTGAACAGGGGGCGAAACTATGGCTACACCTTC.

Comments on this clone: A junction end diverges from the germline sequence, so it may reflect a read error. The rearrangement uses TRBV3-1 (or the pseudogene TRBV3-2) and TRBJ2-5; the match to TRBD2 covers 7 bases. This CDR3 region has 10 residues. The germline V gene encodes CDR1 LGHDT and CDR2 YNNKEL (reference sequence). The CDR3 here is CASSQGLFHF. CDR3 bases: TGTGCCAGCAGCCAGGGACTATTTCACTTC.

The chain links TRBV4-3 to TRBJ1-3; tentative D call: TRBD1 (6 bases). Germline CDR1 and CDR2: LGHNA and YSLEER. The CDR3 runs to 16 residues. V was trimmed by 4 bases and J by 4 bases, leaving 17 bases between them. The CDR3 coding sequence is TGCGCCAGCAGCCTTTCCACAGGGTCTTGGGGAAACACCATATATTTT. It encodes CASSLSTGSWGNTIYF.

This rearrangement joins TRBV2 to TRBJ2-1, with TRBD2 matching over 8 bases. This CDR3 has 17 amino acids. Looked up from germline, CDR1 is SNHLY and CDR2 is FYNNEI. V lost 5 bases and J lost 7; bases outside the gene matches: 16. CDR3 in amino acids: CASSSPGGGRQINEQFF. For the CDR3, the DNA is TGTGCCAGCAGTTCCCCCGGGGGGGGCCGACAAATTAATGAGCAGTTCTTC.

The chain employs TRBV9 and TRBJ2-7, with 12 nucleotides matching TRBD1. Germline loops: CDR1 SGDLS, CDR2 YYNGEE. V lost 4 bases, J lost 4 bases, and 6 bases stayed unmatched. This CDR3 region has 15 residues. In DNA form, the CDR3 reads TGTGCCAGCAGCATTGGGACAGGGGGCTTTTACGAGCAGTACTTC. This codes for CASSIGTGGFYEQYF. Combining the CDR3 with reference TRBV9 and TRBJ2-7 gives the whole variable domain DSGVTQTPKHLITATGQRVTLRCSPRSGDLSVYWYQQSLDQGLQFLIQYYNGEERAKGNILERFSAQQFPDLHSELNLSSLELGDSALYFCASSIGTGGFYEQYFGPGTRLTVT.

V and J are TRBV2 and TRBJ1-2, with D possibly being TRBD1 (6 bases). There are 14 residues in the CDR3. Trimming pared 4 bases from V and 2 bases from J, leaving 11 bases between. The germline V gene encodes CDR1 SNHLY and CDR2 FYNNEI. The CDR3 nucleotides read TGTGCCAGCAGTGCACAGGGCCCGAACTATGGCTACACCTTC. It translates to CASSAQGPNYGYTF.

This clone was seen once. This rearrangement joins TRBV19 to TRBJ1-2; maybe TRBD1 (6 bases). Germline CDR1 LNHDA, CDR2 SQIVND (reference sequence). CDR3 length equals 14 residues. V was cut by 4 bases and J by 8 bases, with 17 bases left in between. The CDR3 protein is CASSTITGTSGYTF. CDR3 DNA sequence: TGTGCCAGTAGTACCATTACCGGGACAAGCGGCTACACCTTC.

The CDR3 DNA is TGTGCCAGCAGCGTAGAGGGGGCCCCTGGTACGCAGTATTTT. It specifies CASSVEGAPGTQYF. The chain is built from TRBV9 and TRBJ2-3; 7 bases agree with TRBD1. The V segment lost 0 bases and the J segment 8 bases; nucleotides outside the gene matches: 6. The CDR3 has 14 residues. Germline CDR1 is SGDLS and CDR2 is YYNGEE.

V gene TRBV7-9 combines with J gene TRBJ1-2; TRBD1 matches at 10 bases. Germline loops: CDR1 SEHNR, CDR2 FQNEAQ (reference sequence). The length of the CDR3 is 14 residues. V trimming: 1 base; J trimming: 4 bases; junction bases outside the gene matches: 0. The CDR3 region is CASSLGTGGYGYTF. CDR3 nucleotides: TGTGCCAGCAGCTTAGGGACAGGGGGCTATGGCTACACCTTC. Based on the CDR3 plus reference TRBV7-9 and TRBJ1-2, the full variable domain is DTGVSQNPRHKITKRGQNVTFRCDPISEHNRLYWYRQTLGQGPEFLTYFQNEAQLEKSRLLSDRFSAERPKGSFSTLEIQRTEQGDSAMYLCASSLGTGGYGYTFGSGTRLTVV.

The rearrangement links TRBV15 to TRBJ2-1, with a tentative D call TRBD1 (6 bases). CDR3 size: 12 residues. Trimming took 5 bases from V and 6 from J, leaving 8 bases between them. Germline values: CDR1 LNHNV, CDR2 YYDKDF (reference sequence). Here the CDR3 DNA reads TGTGCCACCAGCCTAGGGGGCAATGAGCAGTTCTTC. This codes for CATSLGGNEQFF.

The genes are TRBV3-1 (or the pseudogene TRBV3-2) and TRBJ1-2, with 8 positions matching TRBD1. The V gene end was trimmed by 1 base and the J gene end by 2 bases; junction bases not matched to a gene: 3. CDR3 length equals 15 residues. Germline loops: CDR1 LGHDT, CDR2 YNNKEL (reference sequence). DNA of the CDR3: TGTGCCAGCAGCCAAGGACAGGGGCGGAACTATGGCTACACCTTC. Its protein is CASSQGQGRNYGYTF.

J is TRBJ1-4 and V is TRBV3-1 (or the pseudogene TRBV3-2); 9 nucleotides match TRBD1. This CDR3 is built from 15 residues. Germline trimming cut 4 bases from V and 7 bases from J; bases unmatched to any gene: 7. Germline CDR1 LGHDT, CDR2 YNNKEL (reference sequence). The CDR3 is CASSLSPGQGEKLFF. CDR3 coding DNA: TGTGCCAGCAGCCTTAGCCCGGGACAGGGTGAAAAACTGTTTTTT.

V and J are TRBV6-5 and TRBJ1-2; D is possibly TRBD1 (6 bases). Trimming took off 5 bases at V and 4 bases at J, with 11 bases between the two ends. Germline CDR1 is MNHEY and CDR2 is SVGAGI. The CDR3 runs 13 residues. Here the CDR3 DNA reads TGTGCCAGCAGTCCCCAGGGGAGCTATGGCTACACCTTC. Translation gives CASSPQGSYGYTF.

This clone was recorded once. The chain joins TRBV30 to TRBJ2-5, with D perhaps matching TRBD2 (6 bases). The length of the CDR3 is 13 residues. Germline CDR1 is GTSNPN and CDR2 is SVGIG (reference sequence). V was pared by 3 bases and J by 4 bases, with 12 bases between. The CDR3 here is CAWSRMGGETQYF. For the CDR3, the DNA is TGTGCCTGGAGCCGTATGGGGGGAGAGACCCAGTACTTC.

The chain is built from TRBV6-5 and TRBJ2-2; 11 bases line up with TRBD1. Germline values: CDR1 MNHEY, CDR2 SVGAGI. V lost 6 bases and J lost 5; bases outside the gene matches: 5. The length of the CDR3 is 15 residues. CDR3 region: CASSRTGGRTGELFF. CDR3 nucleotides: TGTGCCAGCAGCCGGACAGGGGGCAGGACCGGGGAGCTGTTTTTT.

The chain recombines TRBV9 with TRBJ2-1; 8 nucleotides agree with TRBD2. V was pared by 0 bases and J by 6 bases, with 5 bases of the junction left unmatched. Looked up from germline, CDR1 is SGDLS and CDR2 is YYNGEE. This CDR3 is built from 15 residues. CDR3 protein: CASSVGAGAGNEQFF. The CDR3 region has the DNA TGTGCCAGCAGCGTAGGAGCGGGGGCCGGCAATGAGCAGTTCTTC. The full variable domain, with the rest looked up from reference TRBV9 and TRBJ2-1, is DSGVTQTPKHLITATGQRVTLRCSPRSGDLSVYWYQQSLDQGLQFLIQYYNGEERAKGNILERFSAQQFPDLHSELNLSSLELGDSALYFCASSVGAGAGNEQFFGPGTRLTVL.

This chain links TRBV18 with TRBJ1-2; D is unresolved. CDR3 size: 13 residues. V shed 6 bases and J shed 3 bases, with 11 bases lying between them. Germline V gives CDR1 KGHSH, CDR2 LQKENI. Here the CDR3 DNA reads TGTGCCAGCTCGAACCGTGAGGACTATGGCTACACCTTC. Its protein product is CASSNREDYGYTF.

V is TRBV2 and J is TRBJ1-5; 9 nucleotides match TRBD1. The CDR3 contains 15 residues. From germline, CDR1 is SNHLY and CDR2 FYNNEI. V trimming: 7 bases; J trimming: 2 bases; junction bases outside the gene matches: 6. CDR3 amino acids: CASNADRGGNQPQHF. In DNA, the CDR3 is TGTGCCAGCAATGCGGACAGGGGAGGCAATCAGCCCCAGCATTTT.

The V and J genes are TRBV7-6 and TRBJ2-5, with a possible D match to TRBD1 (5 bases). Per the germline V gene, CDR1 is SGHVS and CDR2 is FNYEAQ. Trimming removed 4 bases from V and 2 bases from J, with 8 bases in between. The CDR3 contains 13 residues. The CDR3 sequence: CASSSGQQETQYF. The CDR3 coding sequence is TGTGCCAGCAGCTCAGGACAACAAGAGACCCAGTACTTC.

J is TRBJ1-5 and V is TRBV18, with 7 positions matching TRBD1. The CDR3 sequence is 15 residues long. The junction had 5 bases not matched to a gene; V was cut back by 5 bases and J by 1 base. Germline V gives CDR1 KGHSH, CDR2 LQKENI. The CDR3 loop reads CASSRGQVSNQPQHF. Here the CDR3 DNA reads TGTGCCAGCTCAAGAGGACAGGTGAGCAATCAGCCCCAGCATTTT. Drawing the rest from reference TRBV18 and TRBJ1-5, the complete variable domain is NAGVMQNPRHLVRRRGQEARLRCSPMKGHSHVYWYRQLPEEGLKFMVYLQKENIIDESGMPKERFSAEFPKEGPSILRIQQVVRGDSAAYFCASSRGQVSNQPQHFGDGTRLSIL.

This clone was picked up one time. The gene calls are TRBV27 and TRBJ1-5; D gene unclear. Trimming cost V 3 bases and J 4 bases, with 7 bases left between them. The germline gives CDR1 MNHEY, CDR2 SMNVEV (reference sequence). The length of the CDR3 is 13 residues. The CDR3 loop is CASSLSGNQPQHF. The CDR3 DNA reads TGTGCCAGCAGTTTGAGCGGGAATCAGCCCCAGCATTTT.